The clone carrying this TCR beta chain is medium-sized by share. TCRdb redid the calling of the reads with MiXCR, one entry per CDR3 protein. The sample includes approximately 20,000 distinct CDR3 sequences, roughly 22% of them seen just once. V was cut by 5 bases and J by 4 bases, with 11 bases left in between. This CDR3 has 13 amino acids. The V gene's germline CDR1 is SGHTA and CDR2 FQGNSA. This entry is derived from a study of lung T cells in sarcoidosis with Löfgren's syndrome. The sequence derives from a human donor with sarcoidosis (Löfgren's syndrome or another form), or a control subject (not recorded which). Material for sequencing was CD4+ T cells from PBMCs. This chain joins TRBV7-2 and TRBJ1-1; possible D gene TRBD1, 5 bases. Here the CDR3 DNA reads TGTGCCAGCAGCCGGGGCGCGGGCACTGAAGCTTTCTTT. Protein: CASSRGAGTEAFF. Drawing the rest from reference TRBV7-2 and TRBJ1-1, the complete variable domain is GAGVSQSPSNKVTEKGKDVELRCDPISGHTALYWYRQSLGQGLEFLIYFQGNSAPDKSGLPSDRFSAERTGGSVSTLTIQRTQQEDSAVYLCASSRGAGTEAFFGQGTRLTVV.